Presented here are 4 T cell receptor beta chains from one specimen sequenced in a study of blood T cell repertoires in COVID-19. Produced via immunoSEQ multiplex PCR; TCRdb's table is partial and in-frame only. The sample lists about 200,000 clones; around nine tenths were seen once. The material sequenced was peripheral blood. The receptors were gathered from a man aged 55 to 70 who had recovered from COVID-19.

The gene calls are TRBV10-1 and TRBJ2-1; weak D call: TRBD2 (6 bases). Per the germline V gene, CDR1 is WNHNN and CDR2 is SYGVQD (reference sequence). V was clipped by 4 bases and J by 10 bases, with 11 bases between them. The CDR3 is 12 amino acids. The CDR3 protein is CASSGDSGEQFF. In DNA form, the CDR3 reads TGCGCCAGCAGTGGAGATAGCGGAGAGCAGTTCTTC.

CDR3 loop: CASSLLGGEQYF. Written as DNA, the CDR3 is TGTGCCAGCAGTCTCCTTGGGGGGGAGCAGTACTTC. The chain uses TRBV28 and TRBJ2-7; D may be TRBD2 (6 bases). This CDR3 region has 12 residues. In germline, CDR1 is MDHEN, CDR2 SYDVKM. Trimming took 5 bases from V and 7 from J, leaving 12 bases between them.

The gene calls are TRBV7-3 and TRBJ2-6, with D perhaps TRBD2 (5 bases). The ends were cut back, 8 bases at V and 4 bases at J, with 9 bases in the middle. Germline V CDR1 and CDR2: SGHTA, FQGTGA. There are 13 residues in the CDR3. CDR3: CASGLGGANVLTF. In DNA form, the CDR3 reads TGTGCCAGCGGACTTGGAGGGGCCAACGTCCTGACTTTC.

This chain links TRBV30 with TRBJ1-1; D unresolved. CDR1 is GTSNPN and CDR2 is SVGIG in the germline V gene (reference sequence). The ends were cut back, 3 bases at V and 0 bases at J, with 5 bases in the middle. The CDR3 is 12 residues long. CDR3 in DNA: TGTGCCTGGAGCCCGTTGAACACTGAAGCTTTCTTT. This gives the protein CAWSPLNTEAFF. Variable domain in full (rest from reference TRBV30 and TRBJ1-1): SQTIHQWPATLVQPVGSPLSLECTVEGTSNPNLYWYRQAAGRGLQLLFYSVGIGQISSEVPQNLSASRPQDRQFILSSKKLLLSDSGFYLCAWSPLNTEAFFGQGTRLTVV.